The 13 T cell receptor beta chains given below trace back to one sample, sequenced in a study of beta chain features in type 1 diabetes. Their recognized antigens are unknown. Notes on the study in general: All four CD4+ subsets of Type 1 diabetes patients contained TCRB CDR3s that were moderately but significantly shorter.

As every portion of the isolated RNA was reverse transcribed, the sequencing read expressed TCRB transcripts. The data were produced by immunoSEQ multiplex PCR, yet TCRdb's version contains in-frame clones alone and is incomplete. The sample contains 200,000 to 250,000 clones, 16% of which appear only once. Sequences were obtained from naive CD4+ T cells from blood. These receptors came from a man younger than 45 with type 1 diabetes.

The table lists this clone with a few counts. V is TRBV29-1 and J is TRBJ2-3; D unclear. Trimming stripped 6 bases from V and 5 bases from J, with 15 bases between. CDR1 and CDR2 from the germline V gene are SQVTM and ANQGSEA. This CDR3 contains 13 residues. CDR3 in DNA: TGCAGCGTCCTTCCCGGCGGCGGAGATACGCAGTATTTT. Translated, it gives CSVLPGGGDTQYF.

There are a few counts of this clone. CDR3 protein: CASSLRTGGADQPQHF. CDR3 nucleotides: TGTGCCAGCAGCTTACGGACAGGGGGAGCGGATCAGCCCCAGCATTTT. The chain uses TRBV7-6 and TRBJ1-5; 10 positions agree with TRBD1. Per the germline V gene, CDR1 is SGHVS and CDR2 is FNYEAQ. This CDR3 has 16 residues. The J segment lost 5 bases and the V segment lost 2 bases, leaving 6 bases of the junction unmatched.

A few counts support this clone. The rearrangement uses TRBV25-1 and TRBJ2-7; the match to TRBD2 covers 7 bases. The V segment lost 8 bases and the J segment 3 bases; nucleotides outside the gene matches: 13. The CDR3 is made up of 15 amino acids. Looked up from germline, CDR1 is MGHDK and CDR2 is SYGVNS. The CDR3, as DNA: TGTGCCAGCTCCATGGGAGGGTTGGCACGCTACGAGCAGTACTTC. Translation: CASSMGGLARYEQYF.

In its sample, this clone was seen a few times. The genes are TRBV15 and TRBJ2-2; perhaps D is TRBD1 or TRBD2 (5 bases each). V gave up 0 bases and J gave up 3 bases, with 8 bases separating them. The CDR3 totals 15 residues. Looked up from germline, CDR1 is LNHNV and CDR2 is YYDKDF (reference sequence). In nucleotides, the CDR3 is TGTGCCACCAGCAGAGATATGGGGGACACCGGGGAGCTGTTTTTT. It codes for CATSRDMGDTGELFF.

This chain links TRBV20-1 with TRBJ2-7; D is uncertain. Between the trimmed V and J ends, which lost 6 bases and 7 bases, there was a span of 13 bases. The CDR3 consists of 11 residues. In germline, CDR1 is DFQATT, CDR2 SNEGSKA (reference sequence). For the CDR3, the DNA is TGCAGTGCACGTGTTGCATGGGAGCAGTACTTC. It translates to CSARVAWEQYF.

The genes are TRBV6-5 and TRBJ2-7; tentatively, D is TRBD1 (5 bases). The germline V and J ends were trimmed by 2 bases and 0 bases, with 11 bases remaining between them. The CDR3 covers 15 residues. The germline gives CDR1 MNHEY, CDR2 SVGAGI. The CDR3 region is CASSYNRQSSYEQYF. CDR3 DNA: TGTGCCAGCAGTTACAACAGGCAAAGCTCCTACGAGCAGTACTTC.

The chain links TRBV20-1 to TRBJ1-1; D is perhaps TRBD1 (6 bases). The CDR3 consists of 11 residues. Germline assignment: CDR1 DFQATT and CDR2 SNEGSKA (reference sequence). V was pared by 2 bases and J by 11 bases, with 12 bases between. The CDR3 here is CSARNTDRAFF. CDR3 coding DNA: TGCAGTGCTAGAAACACCGACAGGGCTTTCTTT.

The V call is TRBV4-1, the J call TRBJ1-2; no clear D. Germline lookup yields CDR1 MGHRA and CDR2 YSYEKL. The V and J ends lost 1 base and 4 bases respectively, with 13 bases between them. The CDR3 has 15 amino acids. The CDR3 loop is CASSQAEDSAYGYTF. The CDR3 DNA reads TGCGCCAGCAGCCAAGCTGAGGACTCTGCCTATGGCTACACCTTC.

The chain combines TRBV28 with TRBJ2-7; no clear D gene. From germline, CDR1 is MDHEN and CDR2 SYDVKM. This CDR3 comprises 11 residues. The V and J ends lost 5 bases and 3 bases respectively, with 5 bases between them. The CDR3 loop reads CASSPHYEQYF. The CDR3, as DNA: TGTGCCAGCAGTCCTCACTACGAGCAGTACTTC.

This clone was detected only a few times. The rearrangement links TRBV29-1 to TRBJ2-5; D tentatively reads TRBD1 or TRBD2 (7 bases each). CDR3 length: 13 amino acids. V lost 6 bases and J lost 5, with 16 bases in between. CDR1 is SQVTM and CDR2 is ANQGSEA in the germline V gene. The CDR3 DNA reads as TGCAGCGTAGGCAGGGGAGGGGGCGAGACCCAGTACTTC. The encoded protein is CSVGRGGGETQYF.

This clone appeared a few times. This chain connects TRBV29-1 to TRBJ2-5, with TRBD2 identical over 7 bases. The CDR3 covers 12 residues. Germline lookup yields CDR1 SQVTM and CDR2 ANQGSEA. V was clipped by 4 bases and J by 5 bases; unmatched bases: 4. The CDR3 nucleotides are TGCAGCGTTGGGGCGGGAGAGGAGACCCAGTACTTC. Its protein is CSVGAGEETQYF.

This rearrangement joins TRBV6-5 to TRBJ2-3, with 8 bases matching TRBD1. Trimming cost V 5 bases and J 5 bases; bases outside gene matches: 9. Germline V CDR1 and CDR2: MNHEY, SVGAGI. This CDR3 region has 15 residues. The CDR3 DNA follows: TGTGCCAGCAGTCCCGCCGGACAGGGAGGAGATACGCAGTATTTT. Residues: CASSPAGQGGDTQYF.

The chain is built from TRBV29-1 and TRBJ2-2; 9 bases match TRBD2. V shed 4 bases, J shed 6 bases, and the junction held 12 bases outside the gene matches. Per germline, CDR1 SQVTM and CDR2 ANQGSEA. The CDR3 covers 16 residues. The CDR3 region has the DNA TGCAGCGTTGGAGGTAGCGGGAGTTTTGGATCCGGGGAGCTGTTTTTT. Encoded protein: CSVGGSGSFGSGELFF.